The sample holds a few counts of the clone carrying this T cell receptor (beta chain). Germline V gene lookup returns CDR1 LNHDA and CDR2 SQIVND (reference sequence). This CDR3 region has 12 residues. The V gene lost 8 bases and the J gene lost 6 bases, with 14 bases spanning the gap. This sample stems from a study of blood T cell repertoires in COVID-19. Background on the study: Nucleic acid was either cDNA or gDNA, and it came from T cells, B-cell-depleted T cells, or PBMCs.

In the original workflow: It was from reference gene primer amplification that nucleated cell counts were estimated. This table comes from immunoSEQ multiplex PCR, and its TCRdb copy is limited to in-frame clones, with some not included. That table furnishes V, J and clone size, whereas the DNA furnished D and trimming. The sample consists of about 160,000 clones, roughly nine tenths of them appearing once. The sample taken for sequencing was peripheral blood. The chain links TRBV19 to TRBJ2-7; maybe TRBD2 (6 bases). The TCR sequence derives from a woman aged 60 to 75 with active or convalescent COVID-19. In DNA form, the CDR3 reads TGTGCCAGTGGGAGGATGTTAGGCGAGCAGTACTTC. Translated, it gives CASGRMLGEQYF. Using reference TRBV19 and TRBJ2-7 for the parts outside the CDR3, the full variable domain is DGGITQSPKYLFRKEGQNVTLSCEQNLNHDAMYWYRQDPGQGLRLIYYSQIVNDFQKGDIAEGYSVSREKKESFPLTVTSAQKNPTAFYLCASGRMLGEQYFGPGTRLTVT.